A single T cell receptor beta chain is shown here with its context. This sample also contains other DNA sequences that code for the same CDR3. The data are from a study of blood T cell repertoires in COVID-19. Trimming took 8 bases from V and 3 from J; bases not matched to a gene: 2. Germline V gene sequence: CDR1 ENHRY, CDR2 SYGVKD. The CDR3 is made up of 12 amino acids. Clones were read by immunoSEQ multiplex PCR, and TCRdb kept only the in-frame ones, dropping some. The data hold fewer than 350,000 clones, with 81% observed a single time. The chain has TRBV10-3 and TRBJ2-7; 9 bases line up with TRBD1. Sequencing was carried out using peripheral blood. The sequence came from a woman in her sixties or seventies with active or convalescent COVID-19. The DNA for the CDR3 is TGTGCCATCCGGGACAGGGACTACGAGCAGTACTTC. As protein: CAIRDRDYEQYF.